The 13 T cell receptor beta chains listed next were all sequenced from one sample in a study of graft-versus-host responses after intestinal transplantation. Method: immunoSEQ multiplex PCR; TCRdb's copy keeps in-frame clones and lacks some. Counted here are around 33,000 clones, around 94% occurring once; the ten biggest clones make up approximately 0.76%. Specimen: PBMCs, collected 16 days after intestinal transplant. These receptors all come from a human patient who received an intestinal transplant, so some T cells may come from the graft donor.

V and J are TRBV7-6 and TRBJ2-1, with 12 bases lining up with TRBD1. CDR1 is SGHVS, CDR2 FNYEAQ, per germline. Trimming at V came to 5 bases and at J to 4 bases, leaving 12 bases not matched to a gene. The CDR3 runs 18 residues. The CDR3 is CASSPVPGQGAYYNEQFF. The CDR3 coding sequence is TGTGCCAGCAGCCCAGTTCCGGGACAGGGGGCGTATTACAATGAGCAGTTCTTC.

This chain links TRBV28 with TRBJ1-2; TRBD1 aligns across 7 bases. Germline-derived CDR1 and CDR2 are MDHEN and SYDVKM. The CDR3 has 13 residues. V lost 2 bases to trimming and J lost 7 bases; unmatched junction nucleotides: 4. CDR3: CASSLTGDGGYTF. The CDR3 bases are TGTGCCAGCAGTTTAACAGGGGATGGTGGCTACACCTTC.

The CDR3 here is CASSLTGGGAEAFF. CDR3 DNA: TGTGCCAGCAGCTTAACCGGGGGAGGCGCTGAAGCTTTCTTT. The chain combines TRBV7-3 with TRBJ1-1, with a possible D match to TRBD1 (5 bases). The CDR3 has 14 residues. Per the germline V gene, CDR1 is SGHTA and CDR2 is FQGTGA. The V end lost 0 bases, the J end lost 6 bases, and 11 bases lay between the germline ends. The variable domain in full, completed from reference TRBV7-3 and TRBJ1-1, reads GAGVSQTPSNKVTEKGKYVELRCDPISGHTALYWYRQSLGQGPEFLIYFQGTGAADDSGLPNDRFFAVRPEGSVSTLKIQRTERGDSAVYLCASSLTGGGAEAFFGQGTRLTVV.

V gene TRBV10-3 combines with J gene TRBJ2-3; TRBD2 matches at 14 bases. The trim removed 2 bases at V and 3 bases at J, leaving 4 bases unmatched. CDR1 ENHRY and CDR2 SYGVKD come from the germline V gene. The CDR3 totals 17 residues. The CDR3 spells CAISEPGLAGATDTQYF. The CDR3 DNA follows: TGTGCCATCAGTGAGCCGGGACTAGCGGGAGCAACAGATACGCAGTATTTT.

The chain employs TRBV2 and TRBJ2-2; D is tentatively TRBD1 or TRBD2 (5 bases each). V was cut by 6 bases and J by 0 bases, with 11 bases left in between. The CDR3 has 15 amino acids. Germline lookup yields CDR1 SNHLY and CDR2 FYNNEI. CDR3 region: CASRGTAANTGELFF. CDR3 DNA: TGTGCCAGCAGGGGGACGGCCGCGAACACCGGGGAGCTGTTTTTT.

The chain employs TRBV14 and TRBJ2-7; D might be TRBD1 (6 bases). V gave up 2 bases and J gave up 3 bases, with 14 bases separating them. The length of the CDR3 is 15 residues. Per the germline V gene, CDR1 is SGHDN and CDR2 is FVKESK. The CDR3 protein is CASSQTDSQGYEQYF. The CDR3 DNA reads as TGTGCCAGCAGCCAAACGGACAGTCAGGGCTACGAGCAGTACTTC. The variable domain in full, completed from reference TRBV14 and TRBJ2-7, reads EAGVTQFPSHSVIEKGQTVTLRCDPISGHDNLYWYRRVMGKEIKFLLHFVKESKQDESGMPNNRFLAERTGGTYSTLKVQPAELEDSGVYFCASSQTDSQGYEQYFGPGTRLTVT.

The gene calls are TRBV6-5 and TRBJ1-5, with 7 nucleotides matching TRBD1. This CDR3 is built from 15 residues. Trimming at V came to 6 bases and at J to 2 bases, leaving 7 bases not matched to a gene. Germline V gene sequence: CDR1 MNHEY, CDR2 SVGAGI. CDR3 protein: CASRLTGARNQPQHF. The CDR3, as DNA: TGTGCCAGCAGACTCACAGGGGCCCGCAATCAGCCCCAGCATTTT.

This sequence joins TRBV2 and TRBJ2-7; 8 positions match TRBD1. The germline gives CDR1 SNHLY, CDR2 FYNNEI. The CDR3 contains 16 residues. J lost 2 bases, V lost 2 bases, and 8 bases had no gene match. CDR3 sequence reads: CASSEPQGAVTYEQYF. In DNA, the CDR3 is TGTGCCAGCAGTGAACCCCAGGGGGCGGTTACCTACGAGCAGTACTTC.

The chain links TRBV19 to TRBJ2-7; 8 bases match TRBD2. V was pared by 5 bases and J by 3 bases, with 6 bases of the junction left unmatched. This CDR3 is 14 amino acids long. The germline V gene has CDR1 LNHDA and CDR2 SQIVND (reference sequence). CDR3 in DNA: TGTGCCAGTAGTGCTGGCGGGAGGAACTACGAGCAGTACTTC. It yields the protein CASSAGGRNYEQYF. The full variable domain, rest sourced from reference TRBV19 and TRBJ2-7, is DGGITQSPKYLFRKEGQNVTLSCEQNLNHDAMYWYRQDPGQGLRLIYYSQIVNDFQKGDIAEGYSVSREKKESFPLTVTSAQKNPTAFYLCASSAGGRNYEQYFGPGTRLTVT.

The chain joins TRBV7-9 to TRBJ2-5; D is unclear. V lost 4 bases to trimming and J lost 3 bases, with 3 bases between them. The CDR3 totals 11 residues. In germline, CDR1 is SEHNR, CDR2 FQNEAQ (reference sequence). The CDR3: CASSSEETQYF. The CDR3 nucleotides read TGTGCCAGCAGCTCCGAAGAGACCCAGTACTTC.

The chain links TRBV9 to TRBJ2-1; D is uncertain. Looked up from germline, CDR1 is SGDLS and CDR2 is YYNGEE. This CDR3 region has 13 residues. V lost 0 bases and J lost 8, with 9 bases in between. The CDR3 reads CASSVARIDEQFF. The DNA of the CDR3 is TGTGCCAGCAGCGTAGCCCGTATCGATGAGCAGTTCTTC.

V gene TRBV19 combines with J gene TRBJ2-1, with D possibly matching TRBD1 (5 bases). Germline V gives CDR1 LNHDA, CDR2 SQIVND (reference sequence). V dropped 2 bases and J dropped 7 bases, with 6 bases sitting between them. The CDR3 loop spans 12 amino acids. CDR3 loop: CASSIRGNEQFF. CDR3 sequence (DNA): TGTGCCAGTAGTATAAGGGGAAATGAGCAGTTCTTC.

This clone was seen a single time. V is TRBV28 and J is TRBJ2-1; D gene uncertain. With 2 bases removed from V and 7 bases from J, the gap between germline ends came to 15 bases. CDR1 is MDHEN, CDR2 SYDVKM, per germline. The CDR3 runs 15 residues. CDR3 sequence: CASSLRSALWNEQFF. CDR3 DNA: TGTGCCAGCAGTTTAAGATCGGCACTTTGGAATGAGCAGTTCTTC. Using reference TRBV28 and TRBJ2-1 for the parts outside the CDR3, the full variable domain is DVKVTQSSRYLVKRTGEKVFLECVQDMDHENMFWYRQDPGLGLRLIYFSYDVKMKEKGDIPEGYSVSREKKERFSLILESASTNQTSMYLCASSLRSALWNEQFFGPGTRLTVL.